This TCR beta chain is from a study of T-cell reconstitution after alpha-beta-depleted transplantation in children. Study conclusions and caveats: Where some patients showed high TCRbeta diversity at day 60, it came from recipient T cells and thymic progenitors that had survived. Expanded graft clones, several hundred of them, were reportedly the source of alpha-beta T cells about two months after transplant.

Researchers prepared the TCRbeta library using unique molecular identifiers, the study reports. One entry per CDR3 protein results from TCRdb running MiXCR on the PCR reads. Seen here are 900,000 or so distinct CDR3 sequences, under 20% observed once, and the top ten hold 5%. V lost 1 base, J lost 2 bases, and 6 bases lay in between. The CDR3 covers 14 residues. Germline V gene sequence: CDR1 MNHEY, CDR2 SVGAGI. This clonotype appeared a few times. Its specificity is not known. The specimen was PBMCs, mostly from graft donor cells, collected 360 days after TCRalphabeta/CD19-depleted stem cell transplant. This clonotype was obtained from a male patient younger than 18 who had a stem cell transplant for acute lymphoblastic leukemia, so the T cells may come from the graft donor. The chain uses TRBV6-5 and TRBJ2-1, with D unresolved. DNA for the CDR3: TGTGCCAGCAGTTACTTGTCAGCCTACAATGAGCAGTTCTTC. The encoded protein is CASSYLSAYNEQFF.